The clone carrying this TCR beta chain was recorded at least ten times. Its antigen is unidentified. This CDR3 contains 14 residues. V shed 3 bases and J 3 bases; nucleotides not matched to a gene: 4. Germline V CDR1 and CDR2: SGDLS, YYNGEE. This specimen comes from a study of T-cell memory formation after mild COVID-19. Regarding the study as a whole: CD4/CD8 balance held among clones contracting day 15 to 85, and later expanders leaned CD4+.

TCRdb re-called the 5' RACE reads through MiXCR, storing one row per CDR3 protein. The table includes approximately 350,000 distinct CDR3 sequences, under 15% detected once. The chain uses TRBV9 and TRBJ2-3; 7 positions agree with TRBD2. Sequenced material: PBMCs or a T cell subset sorted from them (not recorded which). The receptor was derived from a man aged 18 to 30 who had mild COVID-19 (a few samples of this study predate the infection). Cell type and time point are not known. Written as DNA, the CDR3 is TGTGCCAGCAGCGGACTAGCCCCAACAGATACGCAGTATTTT. Encoded protein: CASSGLAPTDTQYF.